Following are 9 T cell receptor beta chains from one sample sequenced in a study of blood T cells in healthy people across ages. Combining a sample-barcoded 5' primer with a J-beta primer mix, a second PCR ran for roughly 6 to 12 cycles. TCRdb used MiXCR to reprocess the 5' RACE reads, holding one entry per CDR3 protein. Altogether about 640,000 distinct CDR3 sequences are present, roughly 58% being singletons, with the ten largest covering around 37%. The sequenced sample consisted of blood. The source is a man between 60 and 75 years old in good health.

This clonotype was seen a handful of times. This chain connects TRBV12-3 or TRBV12-4 to TRBJ2-7, with 12 bases matching TRBD1. With 4 bases clipped from V and 9 bases from J, the junction kept 10 bases outside the gene matches. The CDR3 length is 15 residues. CDR3: CASSSGTGGLLGQYF. CDR3 coding DNA: TGTGCCAGCAGTTCCGGGACAGGGGGCCTACTGGGGCAGTACTTC.

Only a few counts were recorded for this clonotype. The V gene is TRBV3-1, the J gene TRBJ2-5; possible D gene TRBD1, 5 bases. There are 14 residues in the CDR3. Germline lookup yields CDR1 LGHDT and CDR2 YNNKEL (reference sequence). Trimming pared 2 bases from V and 3 bases from J, leaving 10 bases between. The DNA for the CDR3 is TGTGCCAGCAGCCAAAGGGTAGGGGAAGAGACCCAGTACTTC. It is translated as CASSQRVGEETQYF.

V gene TRBV6-5 combines with J gene TRBJ1-2; D remains ambiguous. V was clipped by 4 bases and J by 4 bases, with 7 bases between them. This CDR3 region has 12 residues. CDR1 and CDR2 (germline): MNHEY, SVGAGI. CDR3 DNA: TGTGCCAGCAGTTCAAACAGCTATGGCTACACCTTC. It specifies CASSSNSYGYTF.

V gene TRBV20-1 combines with J gene TRBJ2-5, with TRBD1 matching 8 bases. Per germline, CDR1 DFQATT and CDR2 SNEGSKA (reference sequence). The CDR3 runs to 13 residues. V shed 3 bases and J 11 bases; nucleotides not matched to a gene: 11. CDR3 in amino acids: CSARVDRVEEQYF. Written as DNA, the CDR3 is TGCAGTGCTAGGGTGGACAGGGTGGAGGAGCAGTACTTC.

This chain joins TRBV25-1 and TRBJ1-2; 8 bases line up with TRBD1. There are 14 residues in the CDR3. Germline assignment: CDR1 MGHDK and CDR2 SYGVNS. The ends lost 4 bases at V and 7 bases at J; junction bases unmatched: 8. CDR3 residues: CASSGAGGVFGYTF. The CDR3 region has the DNA TGTGCCAGCAGTGGGGCAGGGGGCGTTTTTGGCTACACCTTC.

This clonotype was counted a few times. The chain combines TRBV5-1 with TRBJ1-2, with 9 positions matching TRBD1. The V gene's germline CDR1 is SGHRS and CDR2 YFSETQ. After removal of 4 bases from V and 1 base from J, the junction contained 5 bases not matched to a gene. The CDR3 runs 15 residues. CDR3 in DNA: TGCGCCAGCAGCATTGGACAGGGGCTTAACTATGGCTACACCTTC. Its translation is CASSIGQGLNYGYTF. Full variable domain (rest looked up from reference TRBV5-1 and TRBJ1-2): KAGVTQTPRYLIKTRGQQVTLSCSPISGHRSVSWYQQTPGQGLQFLFEYFSETQRNKGNFPGRFSGRQFSNSRSEMNVSTLELGDSALYLCASSIGQGLNYGYTFGSGTRLTVV.

This rearrangement joins TRBV5-1 to TRBJ2-3; D is undetermined. The V and J ends lost 0 bases and 5 bases respectively, with 7 bases between them. Germline loops: CDR1 SGHRS, CDR2 YFSETQ. The CDR3 is made up of 13 amino acids. CDR3 DNA: TGCGCCAGCAGCTTGGCCGCAGGAGATACGCAGTATTTT. Its protein is CASSLAAGDTQYF.

This clonotype was counted at least ten times. The genes are TRBV5-5 and TRBJ2-5; 8 positions match TRBD1. This CDR3 is built from 15 residues. Germline CDR1 SGHKS, CDR2 YYEKEE (reference sequence). V gave up 4 bases and J gave up 3 bases; unmatched junction bases: 8. This chain's CDR3 is CASSRGPTGEETQYF. The CDR3 region has the DNA TGTGCCAGCAGCCGGGGCCCGACAGGGGAAGAGACCCAGTACTTC.

The chain recombines TRBV6-5 with TRBJ2-4, with D possibly TRBD1 on 5 matching bases. TRBJ2-7 explains the end of the DNA better; the J call may be wrong. CDR3 length: 15 amino acids. The germline gives CDR1 MNHEY, CDR2 SVGAGI. The CDR3 coding sequence is TGTGCCAGCAGTTACTCGCAAGGGGAAAGATACGAGCAGTACTTC. As protein: CASSYSQGERYEQYF.